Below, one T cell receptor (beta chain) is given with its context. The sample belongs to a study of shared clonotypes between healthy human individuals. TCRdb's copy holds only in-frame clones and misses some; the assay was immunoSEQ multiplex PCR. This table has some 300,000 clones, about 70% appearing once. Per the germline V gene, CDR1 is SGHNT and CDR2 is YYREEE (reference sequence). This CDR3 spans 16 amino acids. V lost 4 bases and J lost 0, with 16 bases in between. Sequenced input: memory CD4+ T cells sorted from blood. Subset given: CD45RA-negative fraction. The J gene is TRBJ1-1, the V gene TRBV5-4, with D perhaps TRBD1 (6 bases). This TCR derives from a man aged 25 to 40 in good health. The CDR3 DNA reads TGTGCCAGCAGCGACCAACAGGGAACAATGAACACTGAAGCTTTCTTT. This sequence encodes CASSDQQGTMNTEAFF.